There are a few counts of the clone carrying this T cell receptor (beta chain). Its antigen is still unknown. This sample was taken from a study of T cells in Graves' hyperthyroidism and ophthalmopathy. General study findings and limits: Among clonotypes expanded in thyroid above 0.001, most were also found in blood. Stable hyperthyroidism was told apart from ophthalmopathy by a model built on 13 V-J features.

What was amplified from RNA transcripts were TCR beta CDR3 regions. HTBI primers were the set used in a first-round RT-PCR of the TCR CDR3. TCRdb ran MiXCR on the multiplex PCR reads and lists one entry per CDR3 protein. The table includes 600,000 to 650,000 distinct CDR3 sequences, roughly 16% detected once. CDR3 length: 13 residues. CDR1 and CDR2 from the germline V gene are MDHEN and SYDVKM. V gave up 6 bases and J gave up 6 bases, with 15 bases separating them. The patients, who ranged from 18 to 65 in age, presented with newly diagnosed hyperthyroidism lasting under 2 months. A patient was excluded if there was uncontrolled infection, other autoimmune disease, pregnancy or lactation.

This clonotype was sampled from a woman in her 30s with Graves' hyperthyroidism. Sequenced: blood. This rearrangement joins TRBV28 to TRBJ2-7; possibly TRBD1 for D (6 bases). CDR3 protein: CASSLDPRGEQYF. The CDR3 region has the DNA TGTGCCAGCAGCCTGGACCCCAGGGGCGAGCAGTACTTC. The full variable domain, rest sourced from reference TRBV28 and TRBJ2-7, is DVKVTQSSRYLVKRTGEKVFLECVQDMDHENMFWYRQDPGLGLRLIYFSYDVKMKEKGDIPEGYSVSREKKERFSLILESASTNQTSMYLCASSLDPRGEQYFGPGTRLTVT.